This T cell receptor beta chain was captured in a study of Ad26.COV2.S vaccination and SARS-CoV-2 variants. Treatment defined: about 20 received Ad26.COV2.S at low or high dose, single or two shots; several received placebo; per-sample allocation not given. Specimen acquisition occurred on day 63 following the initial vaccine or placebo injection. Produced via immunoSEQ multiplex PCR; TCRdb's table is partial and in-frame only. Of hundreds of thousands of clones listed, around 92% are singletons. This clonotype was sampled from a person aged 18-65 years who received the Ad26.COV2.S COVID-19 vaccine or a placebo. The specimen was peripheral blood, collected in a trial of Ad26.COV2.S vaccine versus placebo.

CDR3 protein: CASSESLAGSVTGELFF. The CDR3 DNA reads TGTGCCAGCAGTGAATCCCTCGCGGGGTCGGTCACCGGGGAGCTGTTTTTT. The chain carries TRBV25-1 and TRBJ2-2, with a possible D match to TRBD2 (6 bases). Germline CDR1 and CDR2: MGHDK and SYGVNS. The CDR3 has 17 residues. V shed 1 base and J shed 4 bases, with 16 bases lying between them.